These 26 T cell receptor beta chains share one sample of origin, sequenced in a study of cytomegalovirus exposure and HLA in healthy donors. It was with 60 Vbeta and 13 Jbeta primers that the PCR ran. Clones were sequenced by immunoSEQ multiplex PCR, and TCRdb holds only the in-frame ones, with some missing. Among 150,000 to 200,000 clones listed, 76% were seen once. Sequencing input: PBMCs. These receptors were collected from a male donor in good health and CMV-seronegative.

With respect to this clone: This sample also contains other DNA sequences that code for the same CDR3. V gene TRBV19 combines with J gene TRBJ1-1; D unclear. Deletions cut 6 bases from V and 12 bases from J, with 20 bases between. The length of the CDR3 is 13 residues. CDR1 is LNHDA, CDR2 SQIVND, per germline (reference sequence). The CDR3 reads CASSIGHSGRTFF. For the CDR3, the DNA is TGTGCCAGTAGCATTGGGCACTCCGGCAGAACTTTCTTT.

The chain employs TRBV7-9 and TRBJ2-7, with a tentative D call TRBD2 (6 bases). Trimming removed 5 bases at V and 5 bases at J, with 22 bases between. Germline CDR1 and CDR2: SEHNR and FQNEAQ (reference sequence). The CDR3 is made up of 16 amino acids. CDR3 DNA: TGTGCCAGCAGCGCTACGTGGGCTGGGGCGGGAAACGAGCAGTACTTC. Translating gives CASSATWAGAGNEQYF.

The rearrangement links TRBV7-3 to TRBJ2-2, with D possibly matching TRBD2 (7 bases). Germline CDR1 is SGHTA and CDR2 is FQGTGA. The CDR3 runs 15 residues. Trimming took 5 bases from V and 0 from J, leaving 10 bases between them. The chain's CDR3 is CASSPGGSNTGELFF. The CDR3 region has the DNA TGTGCCAGCAGCCCGGGGGGCTCGAACACCGGGGAGCTGTTTTTT.

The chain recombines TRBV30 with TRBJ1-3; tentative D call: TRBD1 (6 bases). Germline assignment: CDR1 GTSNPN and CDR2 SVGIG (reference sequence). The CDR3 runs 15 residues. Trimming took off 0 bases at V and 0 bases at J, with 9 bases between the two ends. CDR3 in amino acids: CAWSVRQASGNTIYF. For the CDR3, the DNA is TGTGCCTGGAGTGTACGACAGGCCTCTGGAAACACCATATATTTT. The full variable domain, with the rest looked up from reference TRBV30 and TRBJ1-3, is SQTIHQWPATLVQPVGSPLSLECTVEGTSNPNLYWYRQAAGRGLQLLFYSVGIGQISSEVPQNLSASRPQDRQFILSSKKLLLSDSGFYLCAWSVRQASGNTIYFGEGSWLTVV.

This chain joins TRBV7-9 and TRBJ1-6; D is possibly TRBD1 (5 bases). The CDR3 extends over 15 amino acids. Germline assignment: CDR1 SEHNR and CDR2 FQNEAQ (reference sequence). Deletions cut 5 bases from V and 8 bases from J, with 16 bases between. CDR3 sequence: CASSLASGGDSPLHF. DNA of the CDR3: TGTGCCAGCAGCCTCGCCAGTGGGGGGGATTCACCCCTCCACTTT.

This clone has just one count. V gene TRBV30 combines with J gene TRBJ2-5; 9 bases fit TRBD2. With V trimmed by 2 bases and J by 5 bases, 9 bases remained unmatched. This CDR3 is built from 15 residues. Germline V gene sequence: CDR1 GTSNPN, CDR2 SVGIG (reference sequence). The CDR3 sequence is CAWSSTGLAGETQYF. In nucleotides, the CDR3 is TGTGCCTGGAGTTCGACGGGACTAGCAGGGGAGACCCAGTACTTC.

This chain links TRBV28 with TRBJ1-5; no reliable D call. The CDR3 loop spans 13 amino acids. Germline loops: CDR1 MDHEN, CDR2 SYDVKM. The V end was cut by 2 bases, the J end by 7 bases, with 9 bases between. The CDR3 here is CASSLPTGQPQHF. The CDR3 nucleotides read TGTGCCAGCAGTTTACCTACCGGGCAGCCCCAGCATTTT.

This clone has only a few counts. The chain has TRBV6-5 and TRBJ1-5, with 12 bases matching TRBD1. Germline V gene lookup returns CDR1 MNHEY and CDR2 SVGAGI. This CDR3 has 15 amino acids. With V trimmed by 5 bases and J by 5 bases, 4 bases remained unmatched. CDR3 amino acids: CASSPGTGGDQPQHF. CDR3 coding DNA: TGTGCCAGCAGTCCCGGGACAGGGGGCGATCAGCCCCAGCATTTT.

The CDR3 here is CASSQDRSETQYF. CDR3 bases: TGCGCCAGCAGCCAAGACCGGAGCGAGACCCAGTACTTC. This chain joins TRBV4-3 and TRBJ2-5; no definite D call. Germline loops: CDR1 LGHNA, CDR2 YSLEER. V lost 0 bases to trimming and J lost 5 bases, with 7 bases between them. The CDR3 covers 13 residues.

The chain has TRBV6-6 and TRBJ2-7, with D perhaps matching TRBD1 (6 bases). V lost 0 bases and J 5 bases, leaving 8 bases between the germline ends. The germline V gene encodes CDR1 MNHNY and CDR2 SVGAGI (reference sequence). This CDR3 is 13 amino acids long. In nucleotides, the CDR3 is TGTGCCAGCAGTTACTCCTACAGGGACGAGCAGTACTTC. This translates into CASSYSYRDEQYF.

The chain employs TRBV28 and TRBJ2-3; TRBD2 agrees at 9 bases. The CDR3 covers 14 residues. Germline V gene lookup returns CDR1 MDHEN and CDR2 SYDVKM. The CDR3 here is CASLAGGSTDTQYF. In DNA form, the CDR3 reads TGTGCAAGCCTGGCGGGGGGGTCCACAGATACGCAGTATTTT.

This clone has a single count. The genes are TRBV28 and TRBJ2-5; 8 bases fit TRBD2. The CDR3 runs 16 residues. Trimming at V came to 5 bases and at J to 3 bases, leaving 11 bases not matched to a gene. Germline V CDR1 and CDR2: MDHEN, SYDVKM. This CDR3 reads CASSLYSGRGEETQYF. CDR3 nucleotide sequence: TGTGCCAGCAGTCTATACTCCGGGAGGGGAGAAGAGACCCAGTACTTC.

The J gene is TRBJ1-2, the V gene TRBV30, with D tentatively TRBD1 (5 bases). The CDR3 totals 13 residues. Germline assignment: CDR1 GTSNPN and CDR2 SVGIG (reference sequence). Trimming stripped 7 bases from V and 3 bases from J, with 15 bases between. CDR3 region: CAFPRAGDYGYTF. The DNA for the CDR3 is TGTGCCTTCCCCAGGGCAGGAGACTATGGCTACACCTTC.

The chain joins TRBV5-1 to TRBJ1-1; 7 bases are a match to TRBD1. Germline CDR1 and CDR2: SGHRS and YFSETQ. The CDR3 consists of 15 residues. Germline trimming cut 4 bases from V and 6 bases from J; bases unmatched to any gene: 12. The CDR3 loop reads CASSPATGQGAEAFF. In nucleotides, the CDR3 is TGCGCCAGCAGCCCCGCCACGGGGCAGGGGGCTGAAGCTTTCTTT.

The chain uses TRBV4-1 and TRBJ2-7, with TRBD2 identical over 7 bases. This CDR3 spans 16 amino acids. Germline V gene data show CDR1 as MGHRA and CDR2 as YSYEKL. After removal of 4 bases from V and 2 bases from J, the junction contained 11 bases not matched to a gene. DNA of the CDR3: TGCGCCAGCAGCCCGACGGGGGGAGGTCCTACCTACGAGCAGTACTTC. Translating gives CASSPTGGGPTYEQYF.

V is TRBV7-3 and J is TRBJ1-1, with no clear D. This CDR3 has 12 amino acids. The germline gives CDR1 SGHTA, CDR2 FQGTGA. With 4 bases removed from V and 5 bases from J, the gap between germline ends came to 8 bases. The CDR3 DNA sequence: TGTGCCAGCAGCTCTCCCGGGACTGAAGCTTTCTTT. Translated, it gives CASSSPGTEAFF.

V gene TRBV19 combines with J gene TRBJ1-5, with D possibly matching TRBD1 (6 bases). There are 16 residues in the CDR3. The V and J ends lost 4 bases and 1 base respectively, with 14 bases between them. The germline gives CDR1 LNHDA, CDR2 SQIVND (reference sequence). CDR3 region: CASSTYGQQSNQPQHF. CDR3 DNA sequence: TGTGCCAGTAGTACCTACGGACAGCAAAGCAATCAGCCCCAGCATTTT. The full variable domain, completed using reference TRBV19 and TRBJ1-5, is DGGITQSPKYLFRKEGQNVTLSCEQNLNHDAMYWYRQDPGQGLRLIYYSQIVNDFQKGDIAEGYSVSREKKESFPLTVTSAQKNPTAFYLCASSTYGQQSNQPQHFGDGTRLSIL.

The CDR3 nucleotides are TGTGCCAGTAGTATCTCCCCAAGACTAGCCGGCGAGCAGTACTTC. Residues: CASSISPRLAGEQYF. The chain links TRBV19 to TRBJ2-7; 7 bases are shared with TRBD2. This CDR3 is built from 15 residues. Trimming cost V 3 bases and J 6 bases; bases outside gene matches: 11. Germline CDR1 LNHDA, CDR2 SQIVND (reference sequence).

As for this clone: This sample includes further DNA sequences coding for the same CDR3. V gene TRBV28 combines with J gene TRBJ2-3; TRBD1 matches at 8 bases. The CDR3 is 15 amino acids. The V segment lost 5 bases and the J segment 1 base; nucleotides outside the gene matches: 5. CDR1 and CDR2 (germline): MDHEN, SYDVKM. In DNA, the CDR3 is TGTGCCAGCAGTCTCCAGGGGGCAGGCACAGATACGCAGTATTTT. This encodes CASSLQGAGTDTQYF.

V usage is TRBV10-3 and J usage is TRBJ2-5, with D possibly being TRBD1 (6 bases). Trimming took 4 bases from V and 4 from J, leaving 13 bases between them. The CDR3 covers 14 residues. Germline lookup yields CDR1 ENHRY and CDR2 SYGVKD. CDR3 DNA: TGTGCCATCAGTGGGGGCAGGGGCTTAGAGACCCAGTACTTC. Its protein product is CAISGGRGLETQYF.

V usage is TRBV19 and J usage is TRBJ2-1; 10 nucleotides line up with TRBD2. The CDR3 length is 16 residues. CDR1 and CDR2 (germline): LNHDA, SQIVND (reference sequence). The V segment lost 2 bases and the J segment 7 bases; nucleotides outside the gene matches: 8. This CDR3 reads CASSIQRGGWGNEQFF. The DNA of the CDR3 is TGTGCCAGTAGTATACAGCGGGGGGGCTGGGGTAATGAGCAGTTCTTC.

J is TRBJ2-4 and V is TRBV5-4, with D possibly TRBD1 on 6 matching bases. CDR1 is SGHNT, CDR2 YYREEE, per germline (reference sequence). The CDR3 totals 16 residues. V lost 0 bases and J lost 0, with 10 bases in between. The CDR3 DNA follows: TGTGCCAGCAGCTTGGTGGGGGCAGGAGCCAAAAACATTCAGTACTTC. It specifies CASSLVGAGAKNIQYF.

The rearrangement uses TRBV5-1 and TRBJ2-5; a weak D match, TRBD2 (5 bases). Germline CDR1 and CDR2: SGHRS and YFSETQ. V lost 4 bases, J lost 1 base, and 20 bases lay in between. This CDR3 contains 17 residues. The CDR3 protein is CASSVTHGNRLQETQYF. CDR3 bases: TGCGCCAGCAGCGTGACCCACGGGAATCGCCTCCAAGAGACCCAGTACTTC. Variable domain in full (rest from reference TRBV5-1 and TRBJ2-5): KAGVTQTPRYLIKTRGQQVTLSCSPISGHRSVSWYQQTPGQGLQFLFEYFSETQRNKGNFPGRFSGRQFSNSRSEMNVSTLELGDSALYLCASSVTHGNRLQETQYFGPGTRLLVL.

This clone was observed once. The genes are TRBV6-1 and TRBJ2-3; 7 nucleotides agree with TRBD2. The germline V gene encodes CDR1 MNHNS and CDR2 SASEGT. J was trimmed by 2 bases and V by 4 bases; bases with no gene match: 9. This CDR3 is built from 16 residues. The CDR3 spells CASSGVSAGPTDTQYF. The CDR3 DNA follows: TGTGCCAGCAGTGGGGTGTCAGCGGGGCCCACAGATACGCAGTATTTT.

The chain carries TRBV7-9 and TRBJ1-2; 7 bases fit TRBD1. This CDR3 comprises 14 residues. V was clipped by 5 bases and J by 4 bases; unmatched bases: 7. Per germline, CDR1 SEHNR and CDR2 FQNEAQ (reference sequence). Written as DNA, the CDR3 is TGTGCCAGCAGCCAACGACAGGGAAGCTATGGCTACACCTTC. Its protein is CASSQRQGSYGYTF.

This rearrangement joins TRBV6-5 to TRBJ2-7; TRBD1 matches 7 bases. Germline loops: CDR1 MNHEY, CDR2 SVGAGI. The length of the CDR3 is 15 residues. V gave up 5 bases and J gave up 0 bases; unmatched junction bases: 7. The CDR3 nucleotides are TGTGCCAGCAGTACAGGACAGGCCAGCTCCTACGAGCAGTACTTC. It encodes CASSTGQASSYEQYF.